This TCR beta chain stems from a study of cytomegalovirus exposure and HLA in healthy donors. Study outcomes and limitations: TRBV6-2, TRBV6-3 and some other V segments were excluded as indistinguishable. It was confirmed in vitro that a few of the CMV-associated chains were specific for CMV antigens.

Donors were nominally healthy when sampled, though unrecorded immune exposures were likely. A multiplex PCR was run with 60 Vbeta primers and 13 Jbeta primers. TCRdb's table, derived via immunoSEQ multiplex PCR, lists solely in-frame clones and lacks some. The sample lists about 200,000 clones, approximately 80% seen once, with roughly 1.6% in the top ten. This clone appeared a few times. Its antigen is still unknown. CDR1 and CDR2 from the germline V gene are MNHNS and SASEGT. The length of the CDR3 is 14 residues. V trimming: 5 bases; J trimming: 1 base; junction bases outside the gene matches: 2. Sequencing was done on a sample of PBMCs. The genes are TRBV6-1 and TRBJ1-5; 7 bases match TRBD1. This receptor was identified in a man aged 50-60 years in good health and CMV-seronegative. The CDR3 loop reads CASSIQGSNQPQHF. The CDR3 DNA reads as TGTGCCAGCAGTATACAGGGGAGCAATCAGCCCCAGCATTTT.